This TCR beta chain was sequenced during a study of cytomegalovirus exposure and HLA in healthy donors (dated by TCRdb to 2016 to 2017). A note on the overall study: According to an earlier analysis of 587 of the donors, roughly 180 million T cells yielded 90 million to 140 million unique TCR beta sequences and about 300 Gb of sequence data. Because of strong linkage in the cohort, 4 to 6 DR-DQ haplotypes were treated as single units for association and clustering. In addition to the first cohort of around 670 subjects, a separate validation cohort of 120 different subjects was used. Among the roughly 400 genotyped donors, around 81% belonged to the genetic ancestry cluster associated with self-reported Caucasian donors. To predict cytomegalovirus infection status, the study combined high-throughput TCR immunosequencing, statistical association of individual TCRs with disease status, and machine learning. About 280 gigabases of sequencing data and approximately 93 million unique TCR sequences were included in an early release covering over 600 HLA-typed donors. All discovery cohort repertoires had been generated on a single sequencing platform. The T cell repertoires of some 700 subjects were profiled by immunosequencing and related to cytomegalovirus serostatus. In an earlier analysis of several hundred of the donors, high-throughput TCR beta sequencing was used to judge whether each TCR beta V gene segment behaved as functional or pseudogenic. A later genetic analysis used genome-wide SNP genotypes for about 60% of the 666 donors, treating that subset as a discovery cohort. The study aimed to test whether signatures of past pathogen exposure could be identified by cataloging public T cell receptors. Rather than using new phenotypic data, the later analysis identified candidate immune exposures from TCR beta sequences and from how often those sequences occurred across donors. Across under 500 genotyped donors of the cohort, an average of 235,054 unique TCR beta nucleotide sequences per donor were sequenced, and roughly a sixth of those sequences were non-productive. A later analysis re-examined previously published TCR beta repertoires from more than 650 donors and added high-resolution HLA genotyping to investigate patterns of TCR occurrence. Donor age, sex, ethnicity and CMV serostatus were compiled together with the repertoire data. Typing coverage differed by locus: A, B, C, DRB1 and DQB1 were typed in about 620-640 donors, DQA1 in roughly 500, DPA1 in some 570, and DPB1 in around 440. HLA typing included class I and class II loci at four-digit resolution. What the research found in general, with its limitations: In a later analysis, HLA-associated TCR beta chains showed more clonal expansion and lower generation probabilities than non-associated chains that were equally common. The cohort was sequenced for TCR beta chains only, and without alpha or paired-chain data the features that could be detected were limited. Some IMGT-functional V segments, including TRBV6-2 and TRBV6-3, could not be told apart with the 87-base-pair reads, so those segments were excluded. In a later analysis, several top co-occurrence clusters were reported to appear linked to parvovirus B19, influenza, CMV and Epstein-Barr virus. At a false discovery rate of 0.05, a later analysis linked 15,000 to 20,000 TCR beta sequences to specific HLA alleles. In vitro tests confirmed that a few of the cytomegalovirus-associated TCR beta chains recognize cytomegalovirus antigens. In an earlier analysis of 500 to 650 of the donors, most TCR beta V segments appeared in productive rearrangements about 87% or about 30% of the time, broadly matching IMGT annotations. Because counts were too low, fewer than 20 rarely observed V segments, including chromosome 9 orphons, were excluded from the earlier analysis of roughly 580 of the donors. Because some donors lacked HLA typing at each locus, the association tests relied only on the typed subset. An association between a missense DCLRE1C variant and V-gene and J-gene trimming of TCR beta chains was found in a later genetic analysis and replicated in an independent cohort. A further reported finding was that TCR beta sequences accurately predicted the HLA-A and HLA-B alleles for most subjects in the first cohort. A group of highly shared sequence variants was considered likely to be a technical artifact of the sequencing pipeline. In a later analysis, most CMV-associated TCR beta chains were found to appear HLA-restricted, with HLA associations seemingly driven largely by CMV exposure. When HLA alleles, especially DR and DQ, strongly co-occurred, attributing TCR associations to individual alleles was difficult. Linkage disequilibrium might explain the correlated functional status among segregating V segments, but an unknown experimental factor could not be excluded. The classifier was reported to diagnose cytomegalovirus status with high specificity and sensitivity in both the original cohort and the validation cohort. Roughly uniform sequencing depth across donors was assumed in presence/absence analyses, although this assumption may not hold. The study gave a list of more than 150 TCR beta chains associated with cytomegalovirus. Most TCR sequences were observed very rarely across donors, whereas some public TCRs were present in many individuals. According to a later analysis, TCR association rates differed among HLA loci, with DRB1 alleles showing the most associated TCRs and HLA-C alleles showing the fewest. CMV serostatus was the only immune exposure information available for the cohort. A later genetic analysis reported fewer N-insertions in productive TCRs among donors in an Asian-associated ancestry cluster than the roughly 700-donor mean. It was suggested by the authors that the approach could potentially be generalized to other disease states and immunological phenotypes.

The cohort was made up of about 610 healthy bone marrow donors. At the time of sampling, every cohort member was nominally healthy, though immune exposures that went unrecorded were likely present. The donor was CMV seronegative and belonged to the group of several hundred seronegative cohort members. Every donor gave a peripheral blood sample, and the peripheral blood mononuclear cells from that sample were used for TCR beta sequencing. Genomic DNA was extracted from the blood cell samples with the Qiagen DNeasy Blood Extraction Kit. Libraries were made using the immunoSEQ multiplex PCR assay. The multiplex PCR relied on a mix of 60 forward primers for TCR Vbeta segments and 13 reverse primers for TCR Jbeta segments. The CDR3 region of rearranged TCR beta genes was amplified from genomic DNA with a multiplex PCR assay. The Illumina HiSeq System was used to sequence the amplified TCR beta libraries as 87-base-pair reads. Under the source paper's analysis protocol: Across the roughly 600 repertoires, a later analysis counted roughly 77 million unique TCR beta chains, approximately 10 million of which were shared by at least two donors. Raw reads were error-corrected and collapsed into unique sequences with a nearest-neighbor algorithm that merged closely related sequences to remove PCR and sequencing errors. Alignment of CDR3 sequences to IMGT reference sequences was used to assign V, D and J gene segments. For a sequence to be retained, a match of at least six nucleotides to both a V gene segment and a J gene segment was required. A rearrangement was called productive if the CDR3 had no stop codons and remained in frame with V and J, and every other rearrangement was called non-productive. Following IMGT convention, CDR3 was defined as the stretch from the second conserved V-encoded cysteine up to the conserved J-encoded phenylalanine. Sequences without an unambiguous match to a single V gene segment were excluded from the earlier analysis of approximately 560 of the donors. An earlier analysis of roughly 590 of the donors called V segments functional above 56.7% productive rearrangements and segregating when the between-donor standard deviation exceeded 5%. A statistical classification framework was built for diagnosing cytomegalovirus status from the catalog of TCR beta chain sequences. V and J gene assignment, in a later analysis, came from comparing TCR nucleotide sequences with IMGT/GENE-DB human TR gene sequences. In a later analysis, CDR3 sequences and most-parsimonious VDJ recombination scenarios were assigned using the TCRdist pipeline. In a later analysis, every TCR beta chain was defined by the combination of its CDR3 amino acid sequence and its V-gene family, and reads without a unique V-gene family were dropped. In a later analysis, nearly 600 highly shared, low-generation-probability nucleotide sequences were removed to address suspected cross-contamination and a sequencing artifact. A later analysis calculated a clonal expansion index for each public chain from normalized within-repertoire ranks of inferred template counts. Generation probabilities in a later analysis came from a VDJ recombination model fitted to out-of-frame rearrangements, and those results were checked against IGoR. In a later analysis, hypergeometric tests were used to score TCR-TCR, TCR-HLA and TCR-CMV co-occurrence, with a repertoire-size bias correction applied to TCR pairs. In a later analysis, false discovery rates were estimated by permuting HLA or CMV assignments 20 times. In a later analysis, co-occurring TCRs were grouped using DBSCAN, with TCRdist sequence similarity added in when clustering inside HLA-allele-positive subsets. For co-occurrence clustering, repertoires with fewer than 30,000 or more than 120,000 public chains were excluded, along with four to six repertoires with anomalous nucleotide sharing. TCRdb obtained this table from immuneACCESS and retained in-frame rearrangements with V and J assigned. These tables miss some clones; where compared with another copy, unresolved V genes account for less than half of the shortfall, and the remainder is unexplained. The V and J calls and clone size were taken over from that table, and D and trimming were inferred from the DNA. This sample holds some 150,000 clones; approximately 68% were observed only once. Approximately 4.2% of the sample belongs to the ten largest clones.

Taken from the germline V gene (reference sequence), the CDR1 and CDR2 loops are GTSNPN and SVGIG. The CDR3 runs 13 amino acids, cysteine and phenylalanine included. Kept here is only the CDR3 DNA, which spans 39 bases and is read in frame from base 1. Trimming removed 2 bases from V and 3 bases from J; the gene matches leave 1 base unexplained. Comment on this clone: The specificity of this receptor is unknown. No much larger clone exists at a distance of one base, and base qualities are not known.

This receptor was obtained from a man between 60 and 75 years old in good health and CMV-seronegative. Specimen: PBMCs. The sequence is built from TRBV30 and TRBJ1-1, and TRBD1 aligns with 9 junction nucleotides. The CDR3 reads CAWSRQGDTEAFF. The bases are TGTGCCTGGAGTAGACAGGGGGACACTGAAGCTTTCTTT. The full variable domain, completed from the reference TRBV30 and TRBJ1-1 proteins outside the CDR3, reads SQTIHQWPATLVQPVGSPLSLECTVEGTSNPNLYWYRQAAGRGLQLLFYSVGIGQISSEVPQNLSASRPQDRQFILSSKKLLLSDSGFYLCAWSRQGDTEAFFGQGTRLTVV.